The sequence of this TCR beta chain was determined in a study of OX40 agonist ivuxolimab in advanced cancers. Study at large: An agonistic human IgG2 monoclonal antibody against OX40 (CD134) was given.

Measured with immunoSEQ multiplex PCR; TCRdb has only the in-frame clones, and not every one. The data hold about 69,000 clones, with about nine tenths observed a single time. The receptor's source is an adult with an advanced solid tumor such as melanoma, head and neck, liver or kidney cancer. The specimen comprised CD4+ or CD8+ T cells sorted from blood, sampled in a trial of the OX40 agonist ivuxolimab.

The CDR3 coding sequence is TGCGCCAGCACCCCGGCGGGGATAGCGAATGAGCAGTTCTTC. It is translated as CASTPAGIANEQFF. The chain carries TRBV10-2 and TRBJ2-1, with TRBD2 as a possible D gene (6 bases). Germline V CDR1 and CDR2: WSHSY, SAAADI. V lost 7 bases to trimming and J lost 7 bases, with 17 bases between them. The CDR3 is 14 residues long.